This T cell receptor (beta chain) is from a study of T cells after yellow fever vaccination. The V end lost 4 bases, the J end lost 6 bases, and 13 bases lay between the germline ends. CDR3 length: 14 amino acids. CDR1 is MDHEN, CDR2 SYDVKM, per germline. TCRdb analysed the 5' RACE reads with MiXCR anew, one entry per CDR3 protein. The sample gives hundreds of thousands of distinct CDR3 sequences, 13% of which show up once; around 15% is in the top ten. J is TRBJ2-4 and V is TRBV28; D uncertain. The sequence was collected from a man aged 25-45 years who received the YFV17D yellow fever vaccine. Sequenced material: PBMCs, taken on the day of the yellow fever booster vaccination. The CDR3 spells CASSSAGLGNIQYF. In DNA, the CDR3 is TGTGCCAGCAGTTCCGCCGGCCTTGGAAACATTCAGTACTTC.